Each of the 5 T cell receptor beta chains below was sequenced from the same sample in a study of blood T cell repertoires in COVID-19 (dated by TCRdb to 2020 to 2022). Libraries were prepared through the immunoSEQ multiplex PCR assay. Imported from immuneACCESS, the table was reduced by TCRdb to in-frame sequences with V and J called. These copies leave out some clones; in studies compared against another copy, an unresolved V gene accounts for under half, and the cause of the remainder is not known. The sample has about 110,000 clones on record, about four fifths of them singletons. About 3.8% of the sample is taken by the ten largest. Sequenced material: peripheral blood. These receptors were taken from a woman in her seventies with acute or convalescent COVID-19.

A few counts support this clone. Other DNA sequences in this sample translate to the same CDR3. The gene calls are TRBV4-1 and TRBJ1-1, with unresolved D. Germline CDR1 is MGHRA and CDR2 is YSYEKL. The V gene lost 0 bases and the J gene lost 1 base, with 6 bases spanning the gap. The CDR3 is 14 amino acids. In DNA, the CDR3 is TGCGCCAGCAGCCAAGATCCGGGGAACACTGAAGCTTTCTTT. Protein sequence: CASSQDPGNTEAFF.

This chain uses TRBV7-2 with TRBJ1-1; D gene ambiguous. This CDR3 spans 14 amino acids. Germline loops: CDR1 SGHTA, CDR2 FQGNSA. Trimming removed 0 bases at V and 3 bases at J, with 8 bases between. This CDR3 is CASSLARIDTEAFF. In nucleotides, the CDR3 is TGTGCCAGCAGCTTAGCGCGGATCGACACTGAAGCTTTCTTT. The whole variable domain, filled in from reference TRBV7-2 and TRBJ1-1, reads GAGVSQSPSNKVTEKGKDVELRCDPISGHTALYWYRQSLGQGLEFLIYFQGNSAPDKSGLPSDRFSAERTGGSVSTLTIQRTQQEDSAVYLCASSLARIDTEAFFGQGTRLTVV.

CDR3: CASSLSRTGSSYEQYV. In DNA form, the CDR3 reads TGTGCCAGCAGTTTGTCGAGGACAGGGAGCTCCTACGAGCAGTACGTC. The chain is built from TRBV28 and TRBJ2-7; 8 bases align to TRBD1. The trim removed 3 bases at V and 0 bases at J, leaving 7 bases unmatched. Per the germline V gene, CDR1 is MDHEN and CDR2 is SYDVKM. The CDR3 runs 16 residues.

The chain uses TRBV11-2 and TRBJ1-3; no clear D gene. Trimming removed 5 bases at V and 0 bases at J, with 11 bases between. The CDR3 has 15 amino acids. In germline, CDR1 is SGHAT, CDR2 FQNNGV. This CDR3 reads CASSPQVGSGNTIYF. Written as DNA, the CDR3 is TGTGCCAGCAGCCCCCAGGTCGGCTCTGGAAACACCATATATTTT.

The chain uses TRBV2 and TRBJ2-7, with a tentative D call TRBD2 (5 bases). Germline-derived CDR1 and CDR2 are SNHLY and FYNNEI. V was clipped by 5 bases and J by 4 bases, with 9 bases between them. The CDR3 covers 12 residues. In nucleotides, the CDR3 is TGTGCCAGCAGTACCACTAGGTACGAGCAGTACTTC. Translated: CASSTTRYEQYF.